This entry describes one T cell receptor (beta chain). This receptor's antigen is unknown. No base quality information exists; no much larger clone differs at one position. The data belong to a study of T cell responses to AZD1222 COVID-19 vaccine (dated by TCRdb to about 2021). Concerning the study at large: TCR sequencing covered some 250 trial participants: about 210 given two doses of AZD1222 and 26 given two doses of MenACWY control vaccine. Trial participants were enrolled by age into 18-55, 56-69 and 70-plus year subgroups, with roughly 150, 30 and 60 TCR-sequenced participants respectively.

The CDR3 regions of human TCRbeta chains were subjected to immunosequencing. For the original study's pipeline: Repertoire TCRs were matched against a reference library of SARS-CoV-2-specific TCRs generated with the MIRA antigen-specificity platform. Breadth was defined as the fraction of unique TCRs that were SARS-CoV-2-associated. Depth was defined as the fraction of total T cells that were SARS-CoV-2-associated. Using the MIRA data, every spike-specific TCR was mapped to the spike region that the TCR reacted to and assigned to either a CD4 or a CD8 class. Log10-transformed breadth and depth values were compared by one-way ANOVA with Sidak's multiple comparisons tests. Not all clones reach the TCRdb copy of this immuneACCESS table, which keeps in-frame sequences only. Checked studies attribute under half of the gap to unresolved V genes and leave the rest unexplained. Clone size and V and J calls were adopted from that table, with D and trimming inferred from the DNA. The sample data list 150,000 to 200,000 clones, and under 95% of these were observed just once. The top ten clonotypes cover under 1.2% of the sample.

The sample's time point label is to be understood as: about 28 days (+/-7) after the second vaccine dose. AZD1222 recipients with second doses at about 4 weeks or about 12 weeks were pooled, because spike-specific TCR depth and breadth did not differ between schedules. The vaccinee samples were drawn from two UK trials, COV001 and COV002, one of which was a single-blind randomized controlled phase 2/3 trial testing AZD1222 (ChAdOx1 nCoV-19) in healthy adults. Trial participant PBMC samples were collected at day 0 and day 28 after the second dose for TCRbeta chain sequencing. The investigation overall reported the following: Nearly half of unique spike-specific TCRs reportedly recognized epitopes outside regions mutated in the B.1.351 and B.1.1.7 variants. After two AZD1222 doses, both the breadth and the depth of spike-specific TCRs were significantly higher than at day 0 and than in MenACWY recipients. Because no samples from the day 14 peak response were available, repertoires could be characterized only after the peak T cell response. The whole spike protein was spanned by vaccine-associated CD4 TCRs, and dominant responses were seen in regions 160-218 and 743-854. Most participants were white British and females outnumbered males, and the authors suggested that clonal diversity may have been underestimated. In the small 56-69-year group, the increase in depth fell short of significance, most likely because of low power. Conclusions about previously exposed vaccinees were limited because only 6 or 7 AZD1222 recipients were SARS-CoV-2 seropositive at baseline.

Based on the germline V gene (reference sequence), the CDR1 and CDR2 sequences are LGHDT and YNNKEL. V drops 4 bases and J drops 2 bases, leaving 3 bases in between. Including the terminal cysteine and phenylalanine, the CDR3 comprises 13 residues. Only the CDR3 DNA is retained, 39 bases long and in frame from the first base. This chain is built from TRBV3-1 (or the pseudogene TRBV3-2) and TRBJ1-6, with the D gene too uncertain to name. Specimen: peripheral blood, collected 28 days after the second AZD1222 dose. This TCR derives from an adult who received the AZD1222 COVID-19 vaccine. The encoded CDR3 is CASSPPYNSPLHF. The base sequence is TGTGCCAGCAGCCCCCCCTATAATTCACCCCTCCACTTT.